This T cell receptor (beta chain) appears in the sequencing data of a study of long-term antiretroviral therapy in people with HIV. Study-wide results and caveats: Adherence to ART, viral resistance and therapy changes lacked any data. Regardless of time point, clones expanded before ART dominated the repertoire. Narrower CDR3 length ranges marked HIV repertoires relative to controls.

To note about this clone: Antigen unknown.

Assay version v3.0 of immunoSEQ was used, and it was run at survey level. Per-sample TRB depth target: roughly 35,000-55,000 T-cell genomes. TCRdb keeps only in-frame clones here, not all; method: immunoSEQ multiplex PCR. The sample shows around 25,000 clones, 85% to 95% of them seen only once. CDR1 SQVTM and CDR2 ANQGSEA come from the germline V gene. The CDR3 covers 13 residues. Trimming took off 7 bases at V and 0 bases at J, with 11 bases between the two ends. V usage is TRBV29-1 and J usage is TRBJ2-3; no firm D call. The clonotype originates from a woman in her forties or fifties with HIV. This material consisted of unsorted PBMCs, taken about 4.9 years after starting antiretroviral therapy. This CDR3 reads CSAGEGSTDTQYF. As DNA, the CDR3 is TGCAGCGCTGGTGAAGGAAGCACAGATACGCAGTATTTT.